The rows below give T cell receptor beta chains drawn from one sample of a study of blood T cell repertoires in COVID-19. Using immunoSEQ multiplex PCR, the repertoire was profiled, and TCRdb retains in-frame clones only, with some absent. The sample lists 150,000 to 200,000 clones, around 85% occurring once. The source material was peripheral blood. Receptor source: a human donor with acute or convalescent COVID-19. The donor label of this sample is uncertain. Both conserved end residues are part of each CDR3. D genes are given only for firm matches. The size of a clone is reported for some rows only, either as once, few or many, or as a class for expanded clones.

.,TRBD1,TRBJ2-2,TRBV3-1/TRBV3-2,TGTGCCAGCAGCCTACAGGGGAATGAAGGCGGGGAGCTGTTTTTT,CASSLQGNEGGELFF
.,.,TRBJ1-1,TRBV4-1,TGCGCCAGCAGCCATGACCGCTTCGCAGGTTACCTCACTGAAGCTTTCTTT,CASSHDRFAGYLTEAFF
.,.,TRBJ2-2,TRBV3-1/TRBV3-2,TGTGCCAGCAGCCAAGGTCCGGTACAGCGGACCGGGGAGCTGTTTTTT,CASSQGPVQRTGELFF
.,TRBD2,TRBJ2-7,TRBV7-2,TGTGCCAGCAGCCTTCCAGCGGGGGGGCCTTGGGAGCAGTACTTC,CASSLPAGGPWEQYF
.,TRBD2,TRBJ2-7,TRBV5-6,TGTGCCAGCAGCTTGGCTCCGGGGGGACCCTACGAGCAGTACTTC,CASSLAPGGPYEQYF
.,.,TRBJ2-3,TRBV28,TGTGCCAGCAGCTTCGGGGTTCCAGATACGCAGTATTTT,CASSFGVPDTQYF
.,.,TRBJ2-1,TRBV24-1,TGTGCCACCAGTGATTTTGGCAGGGGGCAGTTCTTC,CATSDFGRGQFF
few,.,TRBJ1-1,TRBV6-2/TRBV6-3,TGTGCCAGCAGTCTACTCGACAGGTTCAACACTGAAGCTTTCTTT,CASSLLDRFNTEAFF
once,.,TRBJ2-2,TRBV18,TGTGCCAGCTCACCGGCGGTGCGGGGCACCGGGGAGCTGTTTTTT,CASSPAVRGTGELFF
.,.,TRBJ2-5,TRBV7-9,TGTGCCAGCAGCTCCTACAACCCCGGGGGTGTGAAGACCCAGTACTTC,CASSSYNPGGVKTQYF
once,.,TRBJ2-3,TRBV5-4,TGTGCCAGCAGCTTGGCCGGGGCAGGGGGGGATACGCAGTATTTT,CASSLAGAGGDTQYF
.,.,TRBJ1-5,TRBV30,TGTGCCTGGAGCCCCCGAGGGAGGGTCGGCAATCAGCCCCAGCATTTT,CAWSPRGRVGNQPQHF
.,TRBD1,TRBJ1-1,TRBV6-5,TGTGCCAGCAGCCCCAGGGACAGCAAAGCTTTCTTT,CASSPRDSKAFF
.,.,TRBJ1-1,TRBV7-9,TGTGCCAGCAGCCTAGATTTTGACAGGAAAACCACTGAAGCTTTCTTT,CASSLDFDRKTTEAFF
.,TRBD1,TRBJ2-7,TRBV9,TGTGCCAGCAGCGTAGTCTCGTGGGGACAGGGGTACTACGAGCAGTACTTC,CASSVVSWGQGYYEQYF
.,.,TRBJ1-2,TRBV12-3/TRBV12-4,TGTGCCAGCAGCCCCAGGCGTATTGATGGCTACACCTTC,CASSPRRIDGYTF
.,.,TRBJ1-6,TRBV5-8,TGTGCCAGCAGCTTGGGGCGGTCAGTGGGCTCCTATAATTCACCCCTCCACTTT,CASSLGRSVGSYNSPLHF
.,.,TRBJ1-1,TRBV6-6,TGTGCCAGCAGTTTCACCCTTACAGGTTCCCCTGAAGCTTTCTTT,CASSFTLTGSPEAFF
few,.,TRBJ2-7,TRBV18,TGTGCCAGCTCAAAGGGGGACTACGAGCAGTACTTC,CASSKGDYEQYF
many,TRBD1,TRBJ1-3,TRBV5-1,TGCGCCAGCAGCCCGGGACAGAGAGATGGAAACACCATATATTTT,CASSPGQRDGNTIYF
.,.,TRBJ1-6,TRBV2,TGTGCCAGCACCGAAAGAGGGTCCTATAATTCACCCCTCCACTTT,CASTERGSYNSPLHF
.,.,TRBJ2-7,TRBV6-5,TGTGCCAGCAGTTTCCGGGAAAGAGTCTACGAGCAGTACTTC,CASSFRERVYEQYF
.,TRBD1,TRBJ2-7,TRBV5-1,TGCGCCAGCACCCATCCGGGACAGGGGGCAGGAGAGCAGTACTTC,CASTHPGQGAGEQYF
few,.,TRBJ1-2,TRBV14,TGTGCCAGCAGCCAAGAGAGGCTGTATGGCTACACCTTC,CASSQERLYGYTF
.,.,TRBJ2-1,TRBV18,TGTGCCAGCTCACCACAGGGGCAGGGTGAGCAGTTCTTC,CASSPQGQGEQFF
.,TRBD1,TRBJ1-1,TRBV10-2,TGCGCCAGCATTGACCGGGACAGGGTTAATGAAGCTTTCTTT,CASIDRDRVNEAFF
.,.,TRBJ1-4,TRBV5-1,TGCGCCAGCAGCTGGCAGGCTAATGAAAAACTGTTTTTT,CASSWQANEKLFF
.,.,TRBJ1-1,TRBV6-5,TGTGCCAGCAGTTCACAAGCAGGGATCACTGAAGCTTTCTTT,CASSSQAGITEAFF
.,.,TRBJ1-4,TRBV28,TGTGCCAGCAGGGATCAACTAATGATCCCATTTTTT,CASRDQLMIPFF
.,TRBD1,TRBJ1-1,TRBV11-3,TGTGCCAGCAGCTCACAGGGGGGTTACACTGAAGCTTTCTTT,CASSSQGGYTEAFF
.,.,TRBJ2-1,TRBV14,TGTGCCAGCAGCCAAACAGGAGCGACAGGGACTCCGACTGTCCTGTCCGTGTTTCCCTCGATCTTC,CASSQTGATGTPTVLSVFPSIF
.,TRBD2,TRBJ2-5,TRBV9,TGTGCCAGCAGCGTTCGGGGGGGCTTGAAAGAGACCCAGTACTTC,CASSVRGGLKETQYF
.,.,TRBJ2-7,TRBV6-6,TGTGCCAGCATGGGGGCCAACTACGAGCAGTACTTC,CASMGANYEQYF
.,.,TRBJ1-5,TRBV4-2,TGTGCCAGCAGCCAAGGAGTGTCAGGGGATAGCAATCAGCCCCAGCATTTT,CASSQGVSGDSNQPQHF
once,.,TRBJ1-6,TRBV4-1,TGCGCCAGCAGCCAAGGGGCAGGGTATAATTCACCCCTCCACTTT,CASSQGAGYNSPLHF
.,.,TRBJ1-1,TRBV2,TGTGCCAGCAGAGGAACGGTGGGCTTGAACACTGAAACTTTCTTT,CASRGTVGLNTETFF
.,.,TRBJ2-7,TRBV12-5,TGTGCTAGTGGTTTGGTACTAGGACCAAAATACGAGCAGTACTTC,CASGLVLGPKYEQYF
.,.,TRBJ1-1,TRBV6-2/TRBV6-3,TGTGCCAGCAGTTATGACAGGCCGAACACTGAAGCTTTCTTT,CASSYDRPNTEAFF
.,TRBD1,TRBJ1-4,TRBV7-2,TGTGCCAGCAGCGTTCAGACAGGGGAGAATGAAAAACTGTTTTTT,CASSVQTGENEKLFF
.,TRBD1,TRBJ1-4,TRBV7-9,TGTGCCAGCAACCAGGGACAGGGGATTGAAAAACTGTTTTTT,CASNQGQGIEKLFF